These T cell receptor beta chains were read from a single sample in a study of blood T cell repertoires in COVID-19. The method was immunoSEQ multiplex PCR; TCRdb's version includes in-frame clones alone and lacks a portion of them. The data contain over 250,000 clones, less than 90% of them singletons. The material sequenced was peripheral blood. These receptors were taken from a man aged 55 to 69 who had recovered from COVID-19. Both conserved end residues are trimmed from each CDR3.

TRBV6-2/TRBV6-3	TRBJ2-5	ASSYPPGAQETQY
TRBV9	TRBJ2-1	ASSPIAGAYNEQF
TRBV12-3/TRBV12-4	TRBJ2-7	ASSLFRDEQY
TRBV5-6	TRBJ2-1	ASSLWARLQVYNEQF
TRBV18	TRBJ2-7	ASSSTSGGTYEQY
TRBV7-2	TRBJ2-7	ASSATPASGTYEQY
TRBV18	TRBJ2-1	ASSPPSAGAGAVEQF
TRBV19	TRBJ2-7	ASSPGQRYEQY
TRBV30	TRBJ2-5	AWRAGETQY
TRBV9	TRBJ2-7	ASSAEDRVLH
TRBV19	TRBJ1-1	ASSIGRQMNTEAF